The 19 T cell receptor beta chains listed next were all sequenced from one sample in a study of T cell changes during pregnancy in multiple sclerosis. Repertoires were generated with immunoSEQ multiplex PCR, while TCRdb's copy carries only in-frame clones and drops some. The sample carries 100,000 to 110,000 clones, about nine tenths recorded once. The sequencing used peripheral blood, collected after pregnancy. Source of these receptors: a female donor with multiple sclerosis, enrolled in a pregnancy study.

This clone was seen a handful of times. The gene calls are TRBV9 and TRBJ1-5; 8 nucleotides line up with TRBD1. CDR1 is SGDLS and CDR2 is YYNGEE in the germline V gene. This CDR3 is 15 amino acids long. With 4 bases clipped from V and 3 bases from J, the junction kept 6 bases outside the gene matches. This chain's CDR3 is CASSQGQGDNQPQHF. The CDR3 nucleotides read TGTGCCAGCAGCCAAGGACAGGGTGACAATCAGCCCCAGCATTTT. The whole variable domain, filled in from reference TRBV9 and TRBJ1-5, reads DSGVTQTPKHLITATGQRVTLRCSPRSGDLSVYWYQQSLDQGLQFLIQYYNGEERAKGNILERFSAQQFPDLHSELNLSSLELGDSALYFCASSQGQGDNQPQHFGDGTRLSIL.

This clone was seen a handful of times. The chain has TRBV15 and TRBJ1-4, with 8 bases identical to TRBD1. CDR1 is LNHNV and CDR2 is YYDKDF in the germline V gene (reference sequence). V lost 6 bases and J lost 1; bases outside the gene matches: 13. This CDR3 is built from 18 residues. The CDR3 reads CATSPRDRLIKTNEKLFF. CDR3 DNA sequence: TGTGCCACCAGTCCCCGGGACAGGTTGATAAAAACTAATGAAAAACTGTTTTTT.

The gene calls are TRBV5-4 and TRBJ2-5; D unresolved. There are 16 residues in the CDR3. Trimming removed 2 bases at V and 4 bases at J, with 18 bases between. Looked up from germline, CDR1 is SGHNT and CDR2 is YYREEE (reference sequence). CDR3 DNA sequence: TGTGCCAGCAGCTTAAATTCGAGAGCAGGTGGAGAGACCCAGTACTTC. Translating it yields CASSLNSRAGGETQYF.

The count of this clone is one. The rearrangement joins TRBV5-1 to TRBJ1-5, with TRBD1 matching 11 bases. The junction had 10 bases not matched to a gene; V was cut back by 4 bases and J by 7 bases. The germline CDR1 and CDR2 sequences are SGHRS and YFSETQ. The CDR3 contains 16 residues. DNA for the CDR3: TGCGCCAGCAGCGCGACGGGACAGGGGGGAGACCAGCCCCAGCATTTT. This encodes CASSATGQGGDQPQHF.

This clone was seen just once. The chain couples TRBV6-1 to TRBJ2-1; TRBD2 aligns across 9 bases. V shed 4 bases, J shed 2 bases, and the junction held 6 bases outside the gene matches. The germline gives CDR1 MNHNS, CDR2 SASEGT. The CDR3 covers 16 residues. CDR3 sequence: CASSVHGTSPYNEQFF. CDR3 nucleotides: TGTGCCAGCAGTGTCCACGGGACTAGCCCCTACAATGAGCAGTTCTTC.

This chain joins TRBV27 and TRBJ1-5; 8 positions match TRBD1. Trimming removed 5 bases from V and 2 bases from J; junction bases left unmatched: 8. The CDR3 length is 16 residues. Germline values: CDR1 MNHEY, CDR2 SMNVEV (reference sequence). CDR3 bases: TGTGCCAGCAGTAGAACAGGGGGTGTTCGCAATCAGCCCCAGCATTTT. This sequence encodes CASSRTGGVRNQPQHF.

The chain is built from TRBV18 and TRBJ1-1, with 8 bases matching TRBD1. The CDR3 covers 15 residues. Looked up from germline, CDR1 is KGHSH and CDR2 is LQKENI. V gave up 1 base and J gave up 0 bases; unmatched junction bases: 1. The CDR3 DNA reads as TGTGCCAGCTCACCACGGGACAGGATGAACACTGAAGCTTTCTTT. Translated: CASSPRDRMNTEAFF.

The chain joins TRBV5-1 to TRBJ2-2; 9 bases agree with TRBD1. The V gene end was trimmed by 5 bases and the J gene end by 4 bases; junction bases not matched to a gene: 3. This CDR3 contains 14 residues. Germline lookup yields CDR1 SGHRS and CDR2 YFSETQ. The chain's CDR3 is CASRGQGFTGELFF. The CDR3 DNA is TGCGCCAGCAGGGGACAGGGTTTCACCGGGGAGCTGTTTTTT.

The genes are TRBV10-1 and TRBJ2-7; D gene uncertain. The V end lost 1 base, the J end lost 2 bases, and 9 bases lay between the germline ends. CDR1 and CDR2 (germline): WNHNN, SYGVQD (reference sequence). The CDR3 extends over 14 amino acids. The CDR3 sequence is CASSECTDTYEQYF. CDR3 nucleotide sequence: TGCGCCAGCAGTGAGTGCACAGATACCTACGAGCAGTACTTC.

The chain carries TRBV29-1 and TRBJ2-7, with TRBD1 matching over 7 bases. The V gene's germline CDR1 is SQVTM and CDR2 ANQGSEA. The CDR3 loop spans 13 amino acids. V shed 6 bases and J 7 bases; nucleotides not matched to a gene: 12. The CDR3 protein is CSVRDRELGEQYF. CDR3 DNA: TGCAGCGTCCGCGACAGGGAATTGGGGGAGCAGTACTTC.

This rearrangement joins TRBV6-5 to TRBJ1-1, with a possible D match to TRBD1 (6 bases). V was trimmed by 7 bases and J by 1 base, leaving 10 bases between them. This CDR3 contains 13 residues. The germline CDR1 and CDR2 sequences are MNHEY and SVGAGI. For the CDR3, the DNA is TGTGCCAGCAAAACAGGGTCGAACACTGAAGCTTTCTTT. Translated: CASKTGSNTEAFF.

The genes are TRBV4-3 and TRBJ2-1; 8 nucleotides match TRBD2. The V segment lost 0 bases and the J segment 8 bases; nucleotides outside the gene matches: 6. CDR3 size: 15 residues. CDR1 is LGHNA and CDR2 is YSLEER in the germline V gene. The CDR3 loop is CASSQEGLVVDEQFF. DNA for the CDR3: TGCGCCAGCAGCCAAGAGGGACTAGTGGTCGATGAGCAGTTCTTC.

The chain uses TRBV2 and TRBJ2-7, with TRBD2 matching 7 bases. V gave up 7 bases and J gave up 2 bases; unmatched junction bases: 8. Germline V CDR1 and CDR2: SNHLY, FYNNEI. This CDR3 has 14 amino acids. CDR3 residues: CASTRTRTAYEQYF. The CDR3, as DNA: TGTGCCAGCACTAGGACTAGGACCGCCTACGAGCAGTACTTC. The variable domain in full, completed from reference TRBV2 and TRBJ2-7, reads EPEVTQTPSHQVTQMGQEVILRCVPISNHLYFYWYRQILGQKVEFLVSFYNNEISEKSEIFDDQFSVERPDGSNFTLKIRSTKLEDSAMYFCASTRTRTAYEQYFGPGTRLTVT.

The rearrangement links TRBV10-3 to TRBJ1-2; tentatively, D is TRBD1 (6 bases). The CDR3 sequence is 15 residues long. V gave up 4 bases and J gave up 0 bases, with 12 bases separating them. CDR1 is ENHRY, CDR2 SYGVKD, per germline. The CDR3 reads CAISVGGASNYGYTF. CDR3 in DNA: TGTGCCATCAGTGTTGGGGGGGCGTCTAACTATGGCTACACCTTC.

In its sample, this clone was seen once. This chain uses TRBV10-1 with TRBJ1-2; 10 bases agree with TRBD1. The CDR3 has 16 amino acids. V was pared by 7 bases and J by 4 bases, with 12 bases of the junction left unmatched. Germline-derived CDR1 and CDR2 are WNHNN and SYGVQD (reference sequence). The CDR3 here is CASIFGSGTGAYGYTF. CDR3 DNA: TGCGCCAGCATCTTCGGCTCCGGGACAGGGGCCTATGGCTACACCTTC.

The chain couples TRBV13 to TRBJ2-3; 8 nucleotides agree with TRBD1. Unmatched junction bases numbered 3, after V lost 2 bases and J lost 2 bases. The CDR3 contains 15 residues. CDR1 PRHDT and CDR2 FYEKMQ come from the germline V gene (reference sequence). The CDR3 loop is CASSLRTGLTDTQYF. The CDR3 nucleotides are TGTGCCAGCAGCTTACGGACAGGGCTCACAGATACGCAGTATTTT. The full variable domain, with the rest looked up from reference TRBV13 and TRBJ2-3, is AAGVIQSPRHLIKEKRETATLKCYPIPRHDTVYWYQQGPGQDPQFLISFYEKMQSDKGSIPDRFSAQQFSDYHSELNMSSLELGDSALYFCASSLRTGLTDTQYFGPGTRLTVL.

This chain links TRBV5-6 with TRBJ1-2; 7 bases agree with TRBD1. Trimming took 1 base from V and 4 from J; bases not matched to a gene: 1. From germline, CDR1 is SGHDT and CDR2 YYEEEE. The CDR3 has 13 amino acids. The chain's CDR3 is CASSLTGAYGYTF. In DNA form, the CDR3 reads TGTGCCAGCAGCTTGACAGGGGCCTATGGCTACACCTTC.

This clone was recorded once. V is TRBV28 and J is TRBJ2-7; weak D call: TRBD1 (5 bases). V was pared by 5 bases and J by 1 base, with 18 bases between. The germline CDR1 and CDR2 sequences are MDHEN and SYDVKM. The CDR3 extends over 16 amino acids. CDR3 loop: CASSPLVGATSYEQYF. Here the CDR3 DNA reads TGTGCCAGCAGTCCTCTTGTAGGGGCGACATCCTACGAGCAGTACTTC.

The CDR3 sequence: CASSTSVNSPLHF. The DNA for the CDR3 is TGTGCCAGCAGCACAAGCGTCAATTCACCCCTCCACTTT. This sequence joins TRBV7-3 and TRBJ1-6, with D uncertain. Germline CDR1 is SGHTA and CDR2 is FQGTGA. Between the trimmed V and J ends, which lost 5 bases and 7 bases, there was a span of 9 bases. There are 13 residues in the CDR3.